This T cell receptor (beta chain) was sequenced during a study of cytomegalovirus exposure and HLA in healthy donors. Study observations and caveats: It was reported that the classifier diagnosed cytomegalovirus status with high specificity and sensitivity in both the original and validation cohorts.

A word on this clone: Antigen specificity is unknown.

The donors (healthy individuals) were bone marrow donors. PCR used 60 Vbeta primers and 13 Jbeta primers. Sequencing used immunoSEQ multiplex PCR; TCRdb keeps in-frame clones, though not all of them. The top ten clones hold around 1.6% of a sample with 150,000 to 200,000 clones, 80% to 85% of them seen once. The sample taken for sequencing was PBMCs. The sequence derives from a man aged 45-65 years in good health and CMV-seronegative.

DNA of the CDR3: TGTGCCAGCAGCTGGCGACAGGCGAACACTGAAGCTTTCTTT. This codes for CASSWRQANTEAFF. The gene calls are TRBV7-2 and TRBJ1-1; possible D gene TRBD1, 6 bases. Trimming removed 4 bases from V and 1 base from J, with 10 bases in between. Per germline, CDR1 SGHTA and CDR2 FQGNSA. The CDR3 spans 14 residues. The whole variable domain, remainder taken from reference TRBV7-2 and TRBJ1-1, is GAGVSQSPSNKVTEKGKDVELRCDPISGHTALYWYRQSLGQGLEFLIYFQGNSAPDKSGLPSDRFSAERTGGSVSTLTIQRTQQEDSAVYLCASSWRQANTEAFFGQGTRLTVV.